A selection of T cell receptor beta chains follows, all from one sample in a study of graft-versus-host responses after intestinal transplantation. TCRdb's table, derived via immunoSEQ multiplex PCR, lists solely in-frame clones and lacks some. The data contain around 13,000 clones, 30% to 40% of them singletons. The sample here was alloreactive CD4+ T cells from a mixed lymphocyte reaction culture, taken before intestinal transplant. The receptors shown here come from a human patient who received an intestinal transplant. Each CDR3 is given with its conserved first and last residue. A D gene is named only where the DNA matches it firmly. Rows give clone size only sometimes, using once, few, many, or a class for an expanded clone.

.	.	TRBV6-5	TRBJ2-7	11	CASSSAYEQYF	TGTGCCAGCAGTAGCGCCTACGAGCAGTACTTC
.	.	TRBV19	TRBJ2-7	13	CASSTQGFHEQYF	TGTGCCAGTAGTACACAGGGTTTCCACGAGCAGTACTTC
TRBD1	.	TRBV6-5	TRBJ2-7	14	CASRTGQGLYEQYF	TGTGCCAGCAGAACTGGACAGGGCCTCTACGAGCAGTACTTC
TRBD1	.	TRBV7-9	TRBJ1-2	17	CASSLSLTGASFYGYTF	TGTGCCAGCAGCTTATCGCTTACAGGGGCTTCCTTCTATGGCTACACCTTC
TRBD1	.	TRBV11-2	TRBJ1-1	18	CASSSRPWDRGTNTEAFF	TGTGCCAGCAGCTCGCGTCCCTGGGACAGGGGAACTAACACTGAAGCTTTCTTT
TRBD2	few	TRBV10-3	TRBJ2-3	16	CAIRTSGGDSTDTQYF	TGTGCCATCCGTACTAGCGGGGGCGATAGCACAGATACGCAGTATTTT
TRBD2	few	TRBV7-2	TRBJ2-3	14	CASSFLAGGGTQYF	TGTGCCAGCAGCTTCCTAGCGGGGGGAGGGACGCAGTATTTT
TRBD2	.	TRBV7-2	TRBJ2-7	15	CASSLTGLASGEQYF	TGTGCCAGCAGCTTAACCGGACTAGCCTCTGGGGAGCAGTACTTC
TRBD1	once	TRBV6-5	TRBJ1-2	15	CASSSLPGTGIGYTF	TGTGCCAGCAGCTCCTTACCCGGGACAGGGATTGGCTACACCTTC
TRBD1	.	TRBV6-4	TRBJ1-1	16	CASSPDWTGVNTEAFF	TGTGCCAGCAGTCCCGACTGGACAGGAGTGAACACTGAAGCTTTCTTT
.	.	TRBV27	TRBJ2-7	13	CASSFTSSYEQYF	TGTGCCAGCAGTTTCACTAGCAGCTACGAGCAGTACTTC
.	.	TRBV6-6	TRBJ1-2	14	CASSSGVGRYGYTF	TGTGCCAGCAGCTCGGGGGTCGGCCGATATGGCTACACCTTC
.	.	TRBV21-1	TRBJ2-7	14	CARREPGHTYEQYF	TGTGCCAGAAGGGAACCGGGACATACATACGAGCAGTACTTC
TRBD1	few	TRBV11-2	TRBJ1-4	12	CASSPQGEKLFF	TGTGCCAGCAGCCCACAGGGGGAAAAACTGTTTTTT
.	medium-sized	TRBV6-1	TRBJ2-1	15	CASRLSVPGNHEQFF	TGTGCCAGCAGGCTCTCCGTCCCAGGGAACCATGAGCAGTTCTTC
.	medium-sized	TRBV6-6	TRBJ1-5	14	CASSYMQSNQPQHF	TGTGCCAGCAGTTACATGCAGTCCAATCAGCCCCAGCATTTT